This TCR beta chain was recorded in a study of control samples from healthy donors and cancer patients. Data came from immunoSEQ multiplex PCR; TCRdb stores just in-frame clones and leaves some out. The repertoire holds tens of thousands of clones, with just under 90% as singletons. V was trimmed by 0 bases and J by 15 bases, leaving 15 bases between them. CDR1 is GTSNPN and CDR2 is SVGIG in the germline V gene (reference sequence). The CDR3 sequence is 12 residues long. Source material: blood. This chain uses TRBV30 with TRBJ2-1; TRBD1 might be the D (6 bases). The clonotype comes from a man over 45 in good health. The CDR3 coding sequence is TGTGCCTGGAGTGTACAGGGATTTTGGCCGTTCTTC. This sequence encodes CAWSVQGFWPFF. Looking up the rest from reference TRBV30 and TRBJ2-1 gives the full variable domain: SQTIHQWPATLVQPVGSPLSLECTVEGTSNPNLYWYRQAAGRGLQLLFYSVGIGQISSEVPQNLSASRPQDRQFILSSKKLLLSDSGFYLCAWSVQGFWPFFGPGTRLTVL.